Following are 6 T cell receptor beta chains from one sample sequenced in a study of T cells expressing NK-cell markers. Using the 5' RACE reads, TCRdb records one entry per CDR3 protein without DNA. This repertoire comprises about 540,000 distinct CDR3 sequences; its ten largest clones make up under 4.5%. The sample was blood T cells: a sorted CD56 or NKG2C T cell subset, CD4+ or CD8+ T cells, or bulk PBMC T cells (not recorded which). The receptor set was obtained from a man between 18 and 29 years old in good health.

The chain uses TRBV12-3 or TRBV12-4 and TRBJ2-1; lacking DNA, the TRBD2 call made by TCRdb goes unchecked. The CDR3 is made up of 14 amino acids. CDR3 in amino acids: CATTGDYRDNEQFF.

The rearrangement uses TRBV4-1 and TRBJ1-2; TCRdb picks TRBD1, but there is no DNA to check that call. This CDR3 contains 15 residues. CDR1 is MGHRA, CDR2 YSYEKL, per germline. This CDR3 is CASSQDGSGIYGYTF.

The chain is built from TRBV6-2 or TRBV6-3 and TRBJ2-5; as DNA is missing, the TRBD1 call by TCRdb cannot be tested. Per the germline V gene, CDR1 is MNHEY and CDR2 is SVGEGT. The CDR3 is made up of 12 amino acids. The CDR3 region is CASSGMQETQYF.

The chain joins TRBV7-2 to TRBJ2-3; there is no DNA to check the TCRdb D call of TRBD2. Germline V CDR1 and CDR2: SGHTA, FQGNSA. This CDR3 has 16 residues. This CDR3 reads CASSLGTSGTQGTQYF. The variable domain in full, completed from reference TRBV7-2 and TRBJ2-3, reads GAGVSQSPSNKVTEKGKDVELRCDPISGHTALYWYRQSLGQGLEFLIYFQGNSAPDKSGLPSDRFSAERTGGSVSTLTIQRTQQEDSAVYLCASSLGTSGTQGTQYFGPGTRLTVL.

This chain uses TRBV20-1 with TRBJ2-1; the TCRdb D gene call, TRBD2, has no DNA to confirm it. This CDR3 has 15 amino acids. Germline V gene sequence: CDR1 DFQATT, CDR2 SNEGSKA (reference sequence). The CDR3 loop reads CSARTDPVGRDEQFF.

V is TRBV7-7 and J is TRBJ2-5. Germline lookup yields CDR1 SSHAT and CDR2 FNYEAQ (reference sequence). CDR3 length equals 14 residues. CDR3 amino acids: CASSRPGSQETQYF.